Sequencing of this T cell receptor beta chain was carried out in a study of CXCR3-negative and CXCR3-positive naive CD8 T cells. As for this clonotype: Its antigen is as yet unknown.

5' RACE with UMI labels generated the TRB cDNA libraries. No DNA is given; TCRdb re-called the 5' RACE reads and lists each CDR3 protein once. The table lists 50,000 to 65,000 distinct CDR3 sequences, with around 1.5% in the top ten. Germline V gene lookup returns CDR1 LGHNA and CDR2 YSLEER. There are 15 residues in the CDR3. Overall study results and limits: Naive CXCR3-negative and CXCR3-positive cells had similar TRBV-TRBJ usage; memory differed. TRB CDR3 properties served as the basis for inferring TCR strength, and surface CD5 was comparable between naive subsets. Diversity in memory CD8+ cells fell much lower than the comparably high levels seen in both naive subsets.

Identification of naive CD8+ T cells rested on CD45RO-CCR7+CD27+CD95- status. This sequence joins TRBV4-3 and TRBJ1-1; TCRdb selects TRBD1, and the lack of DNA leaves this call unchecked. Material for sequencing was naive CXCR3- CD8+ T cells from blood. Subset specified: CD45RO-CCR7+CD27+CD95- naive CD8+ T cells lacking CXCR3 (TNR3-). The receptor comes from a human donor in good health. Some clones in this sample may be carry-over from other donors' samples. The CDR3 spells CASSQVAGAATEAFF.